The 30 T cell receptor beta chains below all came from one sample that was sequenced in a study of cytomegalovirus exposure and HLA in healthy donors. The PCR ran on 60 Vbeta and 13 Jbeta primers. Assay: immunoSEQ multiplex PCR; the TCRdb copy retains only in-frame clones and omits some. The sample lists roughly 160,000 clones; roughly 80% were seen once. Source material: PBMCs. The source of these receptors is a man aged 25 to 40 in good health and CMV-seronegative.

About this clone itself: One end of the junction does not line up with germline, which may come from a read error. The chain is built from TRBV7-9 and TRBJ2-3; the D gene is possibly TRBD1 (5 bases). The CDR3 covers 18 residues. Germline V gives CDR1 SEHNR, CDR2 FQNEAQ (reference sequence). The CDR3 DNA reads TGTTCCAGCAGCTTAAGGGGTGGGGTGACTTTGCGCACAGATACGCAGTATTTT. It codes for CSSSLRGGVTLRTDTQYF. The complete variable domain, with remaining parts taken from reference TRBV7-9 and TRBJ2-3, reads DTGVSQNPRHKITKRGQNVTFRCDPISEHNRLYWYRQTLGQGPEFLTYFQNEAQLEKSRLLSDRFSAERPKGSFSTLEIQRTEQGDSAMYLCSSSLRGGVTLRTDTQYFGPGTRLTVL.

The rearrangement joins TRBV20-1 to TRBJ1-1; a possible D gene is TRBD1 (5 bases). Germline CDR1 and CDR2: DFQATT and SNEGSKA (reference sequence). The CDR3 runs to 9 residues. Trimming took off 7 bases at V and 11 bases at J, with 11 bases between the two ends. The CDR3 nucleotides are TGCAGTGTCGCAGGGAGGGCTTTCTTT. Protein product: CSVAGRAFF.

This sequence joins TRBV4-2 and TRBJ1-3, with D hard to call. Germline CDR1 is LGHNA and CDR2 is YNFKEQ. The length of the CDR3 is 15 residues. V gave up 1 base and J gave up 4 bases, with 11 bases separating them. The CDR3 protein is CASSQASGGGNTIYF. In DNA, the CDR3 is TGTGCCAGCAGCCAAGCATCGGGTGGGGGAAACACCATATATTTT.

The chain is built from TRBV5-4 and TRBJ2-7, with TRBD1 matching over 7 bases. V trimming: 5 bases; J trimming: 3 bases; junction bases outside the gene matches: 14. The CDR3 extends over 16 amino acids. Germline V gives CDR1 SGHNT, CDR2 YYREEE (reference sequence). CDR3 in DNA: TGTGCCAGCAGTCGACAGGGTAGCTTGGGGATCTACGAGCAGTACTTC. It encodes CASSRQGSLGIYEQYF.

CDR3 nucleotide sequence: TGTGCCTGGAGTGTTTCTCCCTTTAGCGGGAGCACCGACGAGCAGTACTTC. Translating it yields CAWSVSPFSGSTDEQYF. The rearrangement links TRBV30 to TRBJ2-7; 9 bases fit TRBD2. The CDR3 extends over 17 amino acids. Unmatched junction bases numbered 14, after V lost 0 bases and J lost 5 bases. Germline V CDR1 and CDR2: GTSNPN, SVGIG (reference sequence).

The rearrangement uses TRBV2 and TRBJ1-5, with D possibly TRBD1 on 5 matching bases. Trimming shortened V by 3 bases and J by 4 bases, and 10 bases separated the two germline ends. The CDR3 is 14 residues long. Germline CDR1 reads SNHLY; CDR2 reads FYNNEI. DNA of the CDR3: TGTGCCAGCAGTGACAGGGCCCGTAATCAGCCCCAGCATTTT. This encodes CASSDRARNQPQHF.

V usage is TRBV2 and J usage is TRBJ1-3; D perhaps matches TRBD1 (5 bases). The germline V and J ends were trimmed by 4 bases and 2 bases, with 15 bases remaining between them. This CDR3 is 16 amino acids long. The germline gives CDR1 SNHLY, CDR2 FYNNEI. CDR3 sequence: CASSGMFEQAGNTIYF. For the CDR3, the DNA is TGTGCCAGCAGTGGCATGTTTGAACAGGCTGGAAACACCATATATTTT.

The chain recombines TRBV25-1 with TRBJ2-7, with unresolved D. The CDR3 is 13 residues long. Germline V gene sequence: CDR1 MGHDK, CDR2 SYGVNS. Trimming cost V 4 bases and J 5 bases, with 12 bases left between them. CDR3 sequence reads: CASSVGQVDEQYF. For the CDR3, the DNA is TGTGCCAGCAGTGTAGGCCAGGTGGACGAGCAGTACTTC.

The chain is built from TRBV30 and TRBJ1-1; D is undetermined. Trimming removed 4 bases at V and 7 bases at J, with 10 bases between. The CDR3 has 11 residues. Germline V gives CDR1 GTSNPN, CDR2 SVGIG (reference sequence). CDR3 coding DNA: TGTGCCTGGACCTCAGGCTTTGAAGCTTTCTTT. This codes for CAWTSGFEAFF. Looking up the rest from reference TRBV30 and TRBJ1-1 gives the full variable domain: SQTIHQWPATLVQPVGSPLSLECTVEGTSNPNLYWYRQAAGRGLQLLFYSVGIGQISSEVPQNLSASRPQDRQFILSSKKLLLSDSGFYLCAWTSGFEAFFGQGTRLTVV.

The rearrangement uses TRBV2 and TRBJ1-6; TRBD1 might be the D (5 bases). This CDR3 is built from 15 residues. The V gene lost 3 bases and the J gene lost 2 bases, with 8 bases spanning the gap. Per the germline V gene, CDR1 is SNHLY and CDR2 is FYNNEI. This chain's CDR3 is CASSDDSPYNSPLHF. The CDR3 DNA follows: TGTGCCAGCAGTGATGACAGCCCCTATAATTCACCCCTCCACTTT.

This chain uses TRBV5-1 with TRBJ2-5; TRBD2 matches 8 bases. V was clipped by 5 bases and J by 11 bases; unmatched bases: 17. Germline V gives CDR1 SGHRS, CDR2 YFSETQ. There are 15 residues in the CDR3. For the CDR3, the DNA is TGCGCCAGCAGTAGCGGGGCTCCACGAGGGGGTGAGCAGTACTTC. Translation: CASSSGAPRGGEQYF. The full variable domain, in which reference TRBV5-1 and TRBJ2-5 provide the parts outside the CDR3, is KAGVTQTPRYLIKTRGQQVTLSCSPISGHRSVSWYQQTPGQGLQFLFEYFSETQRNKGNFPGRFSGRQFSNSRSEMNVSTLELGDSALYLCASSSGAPRGGEQYFGPGTRLLVL.

The V gene is TRBV18, the J gene TRBJ1-1; no definite D call. Germline V gives CDR1 KGHSH, CDR2 LQKENI. V was shortened by 5 bases and J by 1 base, with 14 bases between the two germline ends. There are 15 residues in the CDR3. DNA of the CDR3: TGTGCCAGCTCATCCTCGACTTTTTCGAACACTGAAGCTTTCTTT. Its translation is CASSSSTFSNTEAFF.

The gene calls are TRBV28 and TRBJ1-3; 8 bases match TRBD1. The germline V gene encodes CDR1 MDHEN and CDR2 SYDVKM. V was pared by 7 bases and J by 8 bases, with 7 bases of the junction left unmatched. This CDR3 comprises 13 residues. The CDR3 here is CASNPTGVYTIYF. CDR3 bases: TGTGCCAGCAACCCGACAGGGGTATACACCATATATTTT.

A remark on this clone: The junction departs from the called germline gene at one end, perhaps through a read error. V is TRBV20-1 and J is TRBJ2-1, with D unresolved. Germline assignment: CDR1 DFQATT and CDR2 SNEGSKA (reference sequence). The CDR3 runs to 11 residues. In nucleotides, the CDR3 is TGCAGTGCTAGCGCTTATGAGGCGCTGATCTTC. It translates to CSASAYEALIF.

This chain uses TRBV7-6 with TRBJ2-7; D not resolved. CDR3 size: 11 residues. Trimming removed 1 base from V and 8 bases from J, with 6 bases in between. CDR1 is SGHVS and CDR2 is FNYEAQ in the germline V gene. The CDR3 sequence is CASSLGGQQYF. The CDR3 coding sequence is TGTGCCAGCAGCTTAGGCGGTCAGCAGTACTTC.

The chain uses TRBV6-5 and TRBJ1-5; D may be TRBD1 (5 bases). This CDR3 spans 14 amino acids. Germline loops: CDR1 MNHEY, CDR2 SVGAGI. Trimming removed 7 bases from V and 8 bases from J, with 18 bases in between. CDR3 sequence (DNA): TGTGCCAGCAAAGGGGAGGGCAGCCTGGAGCCCCAGCATTTT. Residues: CASKGEGSLEPQHF.

This sequence joins TRBV19 and TRBJ1-1; 10 bases match TRBD1. This CDR3 comprises 15 residues. Germline-derived CDR1 and CDR2 are LNHDA and SQIVND (reference sequence). The trim removed 3 bases at V and 14 bases at J, leaving 15 bases unmatched. The CDR3, as DNA: TGTGCCAGTAGTATTCTCTCCGGGACAGGGGTATTAGCGTTCTTT. The encoded protein is CASSILSGTGVLAFF.

The chain is built from TRBV6-5 and TRBJ2-1; possible D gene TRBD1, 6 bases. Trimming cost V 2 bases and J 1 base, with 9 bases left between them. Germline CDR1 reads MNHEY; CDR2 reads SVGAGI. The CDR3 is made up of 15 amino acids. The CDR3 region has the DNA TGTGCCAGCAGTTACGGGCAGGGGTCCTACAATGAGCAGTTCTTC. Amino acids: CASSYGQGSYNEQFF.

The CDR3 nucleotides are TGCGCCAGCAGTGATCCGACTAGCGCTCACCCTAGCACAGATACGCAGTATTTT. This encodes CASSDPTSAHPSTDTQYF. V and J are TRBV10-2 and TRBJ2-3; TRBD2 agrees at 8 bases. The J segment lost 0 bases and the V segment lost 3 bases, leaving 11 bases of the junction unmatched. This CDR3 comprises 18 residues. Germline CDR1 WSHSY, CDR2 SAAADI.

CDR3 nucleotide sequence: TGTGCCACCACCTTCTGGACAGGAGGGACCGGGGAGCTGTTTTTT. Protein sequence: CATTFWTGGTGELFF. The chain is built from TRBV15 and TRBJ2-2; tentative D call: TRBD1 (7 bases). Germline CDR1 is LNHNV and CDR2 is YYDKDF (reference sequence). The CDR3 length is 15 residues. The ends were cut back, 7 bases at V and 5 bases at J, with 17 bases in the middle.

V usage is TRBV28 and J usage is TRBJ1-3; D call uncertain. The V and J ends lost 6 bases and 0 bases respectively, with 12 bases between them. This CDR3 contains 15 residues. In germline, CDR1 is MDHEN, CDR2 SYDVKM. CDR3 sequence (DNA): TGTGCCAGCAGCCATGACCGGAGCTCTGGAAACACCATATATTTT. Its translation is CASSHDRSSGNTIYF.

The V gene is TRBV7-3, the J gene TRBJ2-5; TRBD2 matches 11 bases. Germline V gives CDR1 SGHTA, CDR2 FQGTGA. With 4 bases clipped from V and 5 bases from J, the junction kept 6 bases outside the gene matches. The CDR3 has 15 amino acids. The CDR3 loop is CASSSAPSGGETQYF. The CDR3 nucleotides are TGTGCCAGCAGCTCCGCCCCTAGCGGGGGGGAGACCCAGTACTTC.

This sequence joins TRBV10-3 and TRBJ1-2; D is unclear. The V end lost 0 bases, the J end lost 8 bases, and 31 bases lay between the germline ends. The CDR3 has 20 amino acids. Per germline, CDR1 ENHRY and CDR2 SYGVKD. The CDR3 is CAISESLPVPTVDSSGGYTF. The CDR3 DNA reads as TGTGCCATCAGTGAGTCGCTTCCGGTTCCGACCGTTGATAGCTCTGGAGGCTACACCTTC.

The chain combines TRBV30 with TRBJ1-1; D is unclear. The CDR3 totals 10 residues. Between the trimmed V and J ends, which lost 7 bases and 8 bases, there was a span of 11 bases. Germline CDR1 GTSNPN, CDR2 SVGIG (reference sequence). CDR3 amino acids: CASWRVEAFF. CDR3 nucleotide sequence: TGTGCCTCCTGGAGGGTGGAAGCTTTCTTT.

This chain joins TRBV18 and TRBJ2-1; D possibly corresponds to TRBD2 (5 bases). Trimming shortened V by 0 bases and J by 0 bases, and 12 bases separated the two germline ends. The CDR3 totals 17 residues. Germline CDR1 is KGHSH and CDR2 is LQKENI. Here the CDR3 reads CASSPPGAYSSYNEQFF. The DNA for the CDR3 is TGTGCCAGCTCACCACCGGGAGCATACAGCTCCTACAATGAGCAGTTCTTC.

The genes are TRBV28 and TRBJ1-2, with 7 positions matching TRBD1. Trimming at V came to 5 bases and at J to 4 bases, leaving 4 bases not matched to a gene. This CDR3 region has 13 residues. Germline-derived CDR1 and CDR2 are MDHEN and SYDVKM. In nucleotides, the CDR3 is TGTGCCAGCAGTCCTGACAGGGTCTATGGCTACACCTTC. Protein sequence: CASSPDRVYGYTF.

This chain links TRBV19 with TRBJ1-2; 10 bases are a match to TRBD1. V was clipped by 1 base and J by 5 bases; unmatched bases: 4. This CDR3 is 15 amino acids long. Germline assignment: CDR1 LNHDA and CDR2 SQIVND (reference sequence). CDR3 in amino acids: CASSIGQGAGYGYTF. CDR3 in DNA: TGTGCCAGTAGTATAGGACAGGGGGCTGGTTATGGCTACACCTTC.

CDR3 sequence reads: CASSVAVPYEQYF. In DNA form, the CDR3 reads TGTGCCAGCAGCGTGGCAGTACCCTACGAGCAGTACTTC. V and J are TRBV9 and TRBJ2-7; D is undetermined. The V end lost 2 bases, the J end lost 2 bases, and 8 bases lay between the germline ends. Looked up from germline, CDR1 is SGDLS and CDR2 is YYNGEE. The CDR3 is made up of 13 amino acids.

This clone has a handful of counts. This chain uses TRBV15 with TRBJ1-6; TRBD1 agrees at 7 bases. The germline V gene encodes CDR1 LNHNV and CDR2 YYDKDF (reference sequence). V gave up 3 bases and J gave up 10 bases; unmatched junction bases: 3. The CDR3 is made up of 13 amino acids. The DNA of the CDR3 is TGTGCCACCAGCAGGGGACAGAACTCACCCCTCCACTTT. It codes for CATSRGQNSPLHF.

This clone was seen only a few times. The chain joins TRBV6-4 to TRBJ2-1; TRBD1 might be the D (6 bases). The CDR3 runs to 15 residues. Trimming stripped 5 bases from V and 0 bases from J, with 11 bases between. Germline values: CDR1 MRHNA, CDR2 SNTAGT. DNA for the CDR3: TGTGCCAGCAGTCCTACAGGGAGCTCCTACAATGAGCAGTTCTTC. Amino acids: CASSPTGSSYNEQFF.